The rows below give T cell receptor beta chains drawn from one sample of a study of T cell repertoires in cytomegalovirus infection. Each CDR3 protein is one row after TCRdb ran MiXCR on the reads. The sample lists approximately 1,000,000 distinct CDR3 sequences, more than 25% seen once, with more than 13% in the top ten. These TCRs' antigens remain unknown. Sample: cultured CD8+ T cells from PBMCs, taken from culture after CMV antigen stimulation. These receptors were taken from a human donor in good health (CMV status not recorded). Some clones in this sample may be carry-over from other donors' samples. The CDR3 runs from the conserved cysteine through the conserved F or W. Fields, in order: CDR3 DNA, CDR3 protein, D gene, clone size, V gene, J gene. The D gene is left open where the match is weak. Clone size is given for some rows only: seen once, a few or many times, or a class if the clone is expanded.

CDR3 DNA: TGTGCCAGCAGCCCGCGCTACGATGAGCAGTTCTTC
CDR3 protein: CASSPRYDEQFF
D gene: -
clone size: many
V gene: TRBV7-8
J gene: TRBJ2-1

CDR3 DNA: TGTGCCAGCAGACCGGCAACGCGGGGGACCCAAGAGACCCAGTACTTC
CDR3 protein: CASRPATRGTQETQYF
D gene: TRBD2
clone size: few
V gene: TRBV6-6
J gene: TRBJ2-5

CDR3 DNA: TGCGCCAGCAGCCAACTGGGAACAGCGAACACCGGGGAGCTGTTTTTT
CDR3 protein: CASSQLGTANTGELFF
D gene: -
clone size: few
V gene: TRBV4-1
J gene: TRBJ2-2

CDR3 DNA: TGTGCCATCAGTTCGGGGGGGAGTGACAATGAGCAGTTCTTC
CDR3 protein: CAISSGGSDNEQFF
D gene: TRBD2
clone size: -
V gene: TRBV10-3
J gene: TRBJ2-1

CDR3 DNA: TGTGCCAGCAGCATGAAAACCGGGGAGCTGTTTTTT
CDR3 protein: CASSMKTGELFF
D gene: -
clone size: few
V gene: TRBV7-6
J gene: TRBJ2-2

CDR3 DNA: TGTGCCAGCTGGACCGGGACTAGCAGGGATGAGCAGTTCTTC
CDR3 protein: CASWTGTSRDEQFF
D gene: TRBD2
clone size: -
V gene: TRBV27
J gene: TRBJ2-1

CDR3 DNA: TGTGCCAGCAGCTTGAAAAGGAGTGGCGGTGAGCAGTTCTTC
CDR3 protein: CASSLKRSGGEQFF
D gene: -
clone size: many
V gene: TRBV7-2
J gene: TRBJ2-1

CDR3 DNA: TGTGCCAGCAGTTTTTTCTCGGAGGAGCTGTTTTTT
CDR3 protein: CASSFFSEELFF
D gene: -
clone size: many
V gene: TRBV12-3/TRBV12-4
J gene: TRBJ2-2

CDR3 DNA: TGTGCCAGTAGTATGAAGCTAGCGGGGGGTTCCTACAATGAGCAGTTCTTC
CDR3 protein: CASSMKLAGGSYNEQFF
D gene: TRBD2
clone size: -
V gene: TRBV19
J gene: TRBJ2-1

CDR3 DNA: TGCGCCAGCAGCCAAGAATCGAGGAGCTCCTATAATTCACCCCTCCACTTT
CDR3 protein: CASSQESRSSYNSPLHF
D gene: -
clone size: -
V gene: TRBV4-1
J gene: TRBJ1-6

CDR3 DNA: TGTGCCAGCAGTTTTGCATGGACTGAAGCTTTCTTT
CDR3 protein: CASSFAWTEAFF
D gene: -
clone size: few
V gene: TRBV28
J gene: TRBJ1-1

CDR3 DNA: TGTGCCAGCAGTATCAGGGGAAACAATCAGCCCCAGTATTTT
CDR3 protein: CASSIRGNNQPQYF
D gene: -
clone size: -
V gene: TRBV12-3/TRBV12-4
J gene: TRBJ2-3

CDR3 DNA: TGTGCCAGCAGTTGGGGGCGCGGGTACACTGAAGCTTTCTTT
CDR3 protein: CASSWGRGYTEAFF
D gene: -
clone size: -
V gene: TRBV6-2/TRBV6-3
J gene: TRBJ1-1

CDR3 DNA: TGTGCCAGCAGCTTAGTCGGGGAGAATGAAAAACTGTTTTTT
CDR3 protein: CASSLVGENEKLFF
D gene: -
clone size: few
V gene: TRBV7-9
J gene: TRBJ1-4

CDR3 DNA: TGTGCCAGCAGCTCTAGGGAAAAGCAGTACTTC
CDR3 protein: CASSSREKQYF
D gene: -
clone size: -
V gene: TRBV7-9
J gene: TRBJ2-7

CDR3 DNA: TGTGCCAGCAGTTTTGCCGCCCCCGGCTATGGCTACACCTTC
CDR3 protein: CASSFAAPGYGYTF
D gene: -
clone size: few
V gene: TRBV27
J gene: TRBJ1-2

CDR3 DNA: TGTGCCACCGTGACAGGGGTTGGCTACACCTTC
CDR3 protein: CATVTGVGYTF
D gene: TRBD1
clone size: many
V gene: TRBV19
J gene: TRBJ1-2

CDR3 DNA: TGTGCCAGCCGCCCCCAAAGCGGAAACATTCAGTACTTC
CDR3 protein: CASRPQSGNIQYF
D gene: -
clone size: many
V gene: TRBV7-2
J gene: TRBJ2-4

CDR3 DNA: TGCAGTGCTAGAGATTTGCGGCAGGGGGCTCGGGAAAATCAGCCCCAGCATTTT
CDR3 protein: CSARDLRQGARENQPQHF
D gene: TRBD1
clone size: many
V gene: TRBV20-1
J gene: TRBJ1-5

CDR3 DNA: TGTGCCAGCGGACTATGGACAAGTTCCGTCCACGAGCAGTACTTC
CDR3 protein: CASGLWTSSVHEQYF
D gene: -
clone size: -
V gene: TRBV6-8
J gene: TRBJ2-7

CDR3 DNA: TGTGCCAGCAGCCATCCCCGAAGTACTAGCACAGATACGCAGTATTTT
CDR3 protein: CASSHPRSTSTDTQYF
D gene: -
clone size: few
V gene: TRBV3-1
J gene: TRBJ2-3

CDR3 DNA: TGTGCCAGTAGTCCCGGACCAGGGGGGTCCTGGGAGCAGTACTTC
CDR3 protein: CASSPGPGGSWEQYF
D gene: -
clone size: few
V gene: TRBV19
J gene: TRBJ2-7

CDR3 DNA: TGTGCCAACAGCTTGGCGGGGCCGAATGAGCAGTTCTTC
CDR3 protein: CANSLAGPNEQFF
D gene: -
clone size: -
V gene: TRBV5-6
J gene: TRBJ2-1

CDR3 DNA: TGTGCCAGCCCTTATCTTTCAAGGAACACTGAAGCTTTCTTT
CDR3 protein: CASPYLSRNTEAFF
D gene: -
clone size: -
V gene: TRBV7-9
J gene: TRBJ1-1

CDR3 DNA: TGTGCCAGCAGCCGGGTGGCGGGGGGGCATGGTAAACACAATGAGCAGTTCTTC
CDR3 protein: CASSRVAGGHGKHNEQFF
D gene: TRBD2
clone size: -
V gene: TRBV5-4
J gene: TRBJ2-1

CDR3 DNA: TGTGCCAGCAGCGCTAGCGGGGGAAGGGATGAGCAGTTCTTC
CDR3 protein: CASSASGGRDEQFF
D gene: TRBD2
clone size: many
V gene: TRBV7-8
J gene: TRBJ2-1

CDR3 DNA: TGTGCCAGCGTCGATGCAGGGGTCCACCTCTACAATGAGCAGTTCTTC
CDR3 protein: CASVDAGVHLYNEQFF
D gene: -
clone size: few
V gene: TRBV6-2/TRBV6-3
J gene: TRBJ2-1

CDR3 DNA: TGTGCCAGCTTGAAGTGGGGAGTTGAGCAGTTCTTC
CDR3 protein: CASLKWGVEQFF
D gene: -
clone size: once
V gene: TRBV12-3/TRBV12-4
J gene: TRBJ2-1

CDR3 DNA: TGTGCTAGTGCCCTAAATAGCAATCAGCCCCAGCATTTT
CDR3 protein: CASALNSNQPQHF
D gene: -
clone size: -
V gene: TRBV12-5
J gene: TRBJ1-5

CDR3 DNA: TGTGCCACCAGTGATCAGGGGGGGGAACACTACAATGAGCAGTTCTTC
CDR3 protein: CATSDQGGEHYNEQFF
D gene: -
clone size: few
V gene: TRBV24-1
J gene: TRBJ2-1

CDR3 DNA: TGTGCCAGCAGCCATACGACCGCTTTGAACACTGAAGCTTTCTTT
CDR3 protein: CASSHTTALNTEAFF
D gene: -
clone size: -
V gene: TRBV7-3
J gene: TRBJ1-1

CDR3 DNA: TGTGCCAGCACTGGACTAGCGGGCTACAATGAGCAGTTCTTC
CDR3 protein: CASTGLAGYNEQFF
D gene: TRBD2
clone size: -
V gene: TRBV6-1
J gene: TRBJ2-1

CDR3 DNA: TGTGCCAGTAGTTACGGCACTATTAACACTGAAGCTTTCTTT
CDR3 protein: CASSYGTINTEAFF
D gene: -
clone size: few
V gene: TRBV19
J gene: TRBJ1-1

CDR3 DNA: TGTGCCAGCAGCTTATACGGGGGCCGTAATTCACCCCTCCACTTT
CDR3 protein: CASSLYGGRNSPLHF
D gene: -
clone size: many
V gene: TRBV7-2
J gene: TRBJ1-6

CDR3 DNA: TGTGCCATCGAAGGGGACAGCTCTAACTATGGCTACACCTTC
CDR3 protein: CAIEGDSSNYGYTF
D gene: TRBD1
clone size: -
V gene: TRBV10-3
J gene: TRBJ1-2

CDR3 DNA: TGTGCCAGCAGTTACTCTAGCGGGTACTCGCGGGAGCAGTTCTTC
CDR3 protein: CASSYSSGYSREQFF
D gene: TRBD2
clone size: few
V gene: TRBV6-5
J gene: TRBJ2-1

CDR3 DNA: TGTGCCATCAGTGAGTCGAGGGACAGGCCCCGAGGCTACACCTTC
CDR3 protein: CAISESRDRPRGYTF
D gene: TRBD1
clone size: once
V gene: TRBV10-3
J gene: TRBJ1-2

CDR3 DNA: TGTGCCAGCAGCTTTCCCCGGTCTGGCGGGGAGCTGTTTTTT
CDR3 protein: CASSFPRSGGELFF
D gene: -
clone size: -
V gene: TRBV7-9
J gene: TRBJ2-2

CDR3 DNA: TGTGCCAGCAGTCTCATACAGGGGGCCACTGAAGCTTTCTTT
CDR3 protein: CASSLIQGATEAFF
D gene: TRBD1
clone size: -
V gene: TRBV28
J gene: TRBJ1-1

CDR3 DNA: TGTGCCAGCAGCTTATCCGGTGACGGAGCTTTCTTT
CDR3 protein: CASSLSGDGAFF
D gene: -
clone size: -
V gene: TRBV7-6
J gene: TRBJ1-1

CDR3 DNA: TGTGCCAGCAGCGGGGAAGGGGAACTAAGTGTAGCGGGGGCCGGGGATACGCAGTATTTT
CDR3 protein: CASSGEGELSVAGAGDTQYF
D gene: TRBD2
clone size: -
V gene: TRBV7-9
J gene: TRBJ2-3

CDR3 DNA: TGTGCCAGCAGCTTAGCGGGGACAGGGGTCCTCACAGATACGCAGTATTTT
CDR3 protein: CASSLAGTGVLTDTQYF
D gene: TRBD1
clone size: -
V gene: TRBV7-6
J gene: TRBJ2-3

CDR3 DNA: TGTGCCAGCAGTTTAACGGACAGGGGCGACCCTGCTGAAGCTTTCTTT
CDR3 protein: CASSLTDRGDPAEAFF
D gene: TRBD1
clone size: -
V gene: TRBV27
J gene: TRBJ1-1

CDR3 DNA: TGTGCCAGCAGCTCGAAAGAGTCCCCACGGCCCGGGGAGCTGTTTTTT
CDR3 protein: CASSSKESPRPGELFF
D gene: -
clone size: few
V gene: TRBV7-9
J gene: TRBJ2-2

CDR3 DNA: TGTGCCAGCAGCCCCGCGGGGGGCCCTTCTTTT
CDR3 protein: CASSPAGGPSF
D gene: -
clone size: many
V gene: TRBV7-2
J gene: TRBJ1-1

CDR3 DNA: TGTGCCAGCAGCTCTTCTAGAGTCCAGGGGCCTTACAATGAGCAGTTCTTC
CDR3 protein: CASSSSRVQGPYNEQFF
D gene: -
clone size: -
V gene: TRBV7-9
J gene: TRBJ2-1